Following are 26 T cell receptor beta chains from one sample sequenced in a study of control samples from healthy donors and cancer patients. Data came from immunoSEQ multiplex PCR; TCRdb stores just in-frame clones and leaves some out. The sample holds about 130,000 clones, just under 95% seen once. Material for sequencing was PBMCs. These receptors all stem from a man in his fifties or sixties with colorectal cancer.

V is TRBV7-9 and J is TRBJ1-6; 7 bases map to TRBD1. There are 16 residues in the CDR3. Per germline, CDR1 SEHNR and CDR2 FQNEAQ (reference sequence). The V gene end was trimmed by 5 bases and the J gene end by 6 bases; junction bases not matched to a gene: 10. Here the CDR3 DNA reads TGTGCCAGCAGCCCACCGACAGGGAAGGCTAATTCACCCCTCCACTTT. It yields the protein CASSPPTGKANSPLHF.

This clone was detected once. V gene TRBV30 combines with J gene TRBJ2-1; 10 nucleotides align to TRBD2. Unmatched junction bases numbered 6, after V lost 2 bases and J lost 2 bases. Germline CDR1 reads GTSNPN; CDR2 reads SVGIG (reference sequence). The CDR3 has 16 amino acids. The CDR3 region is CAWSPWSGGAYNEQFF. CDR3 nucleotides: TGTGCCTGGAGTCCTTGGAGCGGGGGGGCCTACAATGAGCAGTTCTTC.

The V call is TRBV5-8, the J call TRBJ2-1; 7 positions match TRBD1. Trimming cost V 2 bases and J 11 bases; bases outside gene matches: 13. Germline lookup yields CDR1 SGHTS and CDR2 YDEGEE. The CDR3 has 15 amino acids. The CDR3 bases are TGTGCCAGCAGCTTTGAACCGCACCCGGGACAGAAGCAGTTCTTC. Translating it yields CASSFEPHPGQKQFF. Filled out from reference TRBV5-8 and TRBJ2-1, the complete variable domain reads EAGVTQSPTHLIKTRGQQATLRCSPISGHTSVYWYQQALGLGLQFLLWYDEGEERNRGNFPPRFSGRQFPNYSSELNVNALELEDSALYLCASSFEPHPGQKQFFGPGTRLTVL.

The J gene is TRBJ2-3, the V gene TRBV5-1; 8 positions agree with TRBD2. The CDR3 extends over 14 amino acids. V trimming: 4 bases; J trimming: 5 bases; junction bases outside the gene matches: 6. CDR1 is SGHRS, CDR2 YFSETQ, per germline. CDR3 bases: TGCGCCAGCAGCCCGGGACTAGTGGTAGATACGCAGTATTTT. Translating it yields CASSPGLVVDTQYF.

The V and J genes are TRBV6-5 and TRBJ1-6; D is ambiguous. Between the trimmed V and J ends, which lost 0 bases and 14 bases, there was a span of 11 bases. The V gene's germline CDR1 is MNHEY and CDR2 SVGAGI. CDR3 size: 13 residues. The chain's CDR3 is CASSYSGVRTLHF. DNA of the CDR3: TGTGCCAGCAGTTACTCCGGGGTCCGGACCCTCCACTTT.

The chain links TRBV5-6 to TRBJ2-7; 8 positions match TRBD1. V shed 0 bases, J shed 2 bases, and the junction held 7 bases outside the gene matches. Germline CDR1 reads SGHDT; CDR2 reads YYEEEE. This CDR3 contains 16 residues. CDR3 protein: CASSLDGQGRPYEQYF. The CDR3 DNA reads TGTGCCAGCAGCTTGGATGGACAGGGCAGGCCCTACGAGCAGTACTTC.

This sequence joins TRBV29-1 and TRBJ2-1; the D gene is possibly TRBD1 (6 bases). The CDR3 covers 12 residues. Germline V CDR1 and CDR2: SQVTM, ANQGSEA. The V end was cut by 8 bases, the J end by 2 bases, with 10 bases between. CDR3 sequence: CSFGTTYNEQFF. The CDR3, as DNA: TGCAGCTTCGGGACAACCTACAATGAGCAGTTCTTC.

The V and J genes are TRBV1 and TRBJ1-2; TRBD1, the D gene given by the table, was not confirmed from the DNA. TRBV1 constitutes a pseudogene. The length of the CDR3 is 13 residues. CDR3 amino acids: CTSSQDQDYGYTF. The CDR3 nucleotides are TGCACCAGCAGCCAAGACCAGGACTATGGCTACACCTTC.

The J gene is TRBJ2-7, the V gene TRBV11-2, with TRBD1 matching over 8 bases. From germline, CDR1 is SGHAT and CDR2 FQNNGV. After removal of 5 bases from V and 4 bases from J, the junction contained 7 bases not matched to a gene. The CDR3 has 14 amino acids. This CDR3 is CASSAATGAYEQYF. The CDR3 DNA follows: TGTGCCAGCAGCGCCGCGACAGGGGCTTACGAGCAGTACTTC.

V usage is TRBV11-3 and J usage is TRBJ1-1; D unclear. Germline assignment: CDR1 SGHNT and CDR2 YENEEA. The CDR3 covers 13 residues. V gave up 5 bases and J gave up 1 base, with 8 bases separating them. The CDR3 nucleotides read TGTGCCAGCAGCGCCGTCGCGAACACTGAAGCTTTCTTT. Residues: CASSAVANTEAFF.

This chain connects TRBV3-1 (or the pseudogene TRBV3-2) to TRBJ2-7; TRBD1 might be the D (6 bases). This CDR3 comprises 15 residues. V gave up 4 bases and J gave up 2 bases, with 15 bases separating them. Germline V gives CDR1 LGHDT, CDR2 YNNKEL (reference sequence). CDR3 sequence (DNA): TGTGCCAGCAGCCCACGTTTGGACAGAACCTACGAGCAGTACTTC. Protein product: CASSPRLDRTYEQYF.

In its sample, this clone was seen once. The chain carries TRBV20-1 and TRBJ2-7; 8 nucleotides agree with TRBD1. In germline, CDR1 is DFQATT, CDR2 SNEGSKA (reference sequence). This CDR3 has 11 amino acids. Trimming at V came to 4 bases and at J to 6 bases, leaving 2 bases not matched to a gene. The CDR3, as DNA: TGCAGTGCTACAACAGGGGGCGAGCAGTACTTC. Its protein is CSATTGGEQYF.

The V gene is TRBV30, the J gene TRBJ2-7; no clear D gene. With 1 base removed from V and 6 bases from J, the gap between germline ends came to 10 bases. Looked up from germline, CDR1 is GTSNPN and CDR2 is SVGIG (reference sequence). The CDR3 has 12 amino acids. The CDR3 DNA reads TGTGCCTGGAGTGCAACCCCGGGCGAGCAGTACTTC. This sequence encodes CAWSATPGEQYF.

This clone has more than one count but fewer than ten. The same CDR3 also results from other DNA sequences found in this sample. This chain links TRBV6-1 with TRBJ1-1; no reliable D call. CDR1 and CDR2 from the germline V gene are MNHNS and SASEGT. The length of the CDR3 is 13 residues. Trimming removed 2 bases at V and 0 bases at J, with 4 bases between. CDR3 in DNA: TGTGCCAGCAGTGAAAGTTTGAACACTGAAGCTTTCTTT. Translating it yields CASSESLNTEAFF.

The chain employs TRBV2 and TRBJ2-3; 9 bases line up with TRBD1. J lost 8 bases, V lost 10 bases, and 10 bases had no gene match. Germline lookup yields CDR1 SNHLY and CDR2 FYNNEI. The CDR3 is 13 residues long. Written as DNA, the CDR3 is TGTGCCACCTCTCCAGGGACAGGGAGTACGCAGTATTTT. This gives the protein CATSPGTGSTQYF.

The chain has TRBV7-9 and TRBJ2-7; D unresolved. CDR3 length: 11 residues. Germline V gene lookup returns CDR1 SEHNR and CDR2 FQNEAQ (reference sequence). The ends were cut back, 5 bases at V and 5 bases at J, with 7 bases in the middle. CDR3 loop: CASSARNEQYF. Here the CDR3 DNA reads TGTGCCAGCAGCGCCAGGAACGAGCAGTACTTC.

The chain combines TRBV7-2 with TRBJ1-1; D call uncertain. The CDR3 length is 13 residues. CDR1 and CDR2 from the germline V gene are SGHTA and FQGNSA. V shed 1 base and J shed 2 bases, with 5 bases lying between them. The CDR3 sequence: CASSLGRNTEAFF. In DNA form, the CDR3 reads TGTGCCAGCAGCTTAGGCAGAAACACTGAAGCTTTCTTT.

The table lists this clone with a count of one. The junction shows a germline mismatch at one end, possibly a read error. The J gene is TRBJ1-2, the V gene TRBV6-5; a weak D match, TRBD1 (5 bases). This CDR3 contains 16 residues. Germline V gene sequence: CDR1 MNHEY, CDR2 SVGAGI. CDR3 region: CASSYFGTASPDGYTF. The CDR3 bases are TGTGCCAGCAGCTACTTCGGGACCGCCTCGCCGGATGGCTACACCTTC.

The chain uses TRBV5-8 and TRBJ1-2; 7 bases fit TRBD1. The CDR3 covers 14 residues. In germline, CDR1 is SGHTS, CDR2 YDEGEE. The ends lost 0 bases at V and 2 bases at J; junction bases unmatched: 1. CDR3 loop: CASSLEQGNYGYTF. The CDR3 coding sequence is TGTGCCAGCAGCTTGGAACAGGGGAACTATGGCTACACCTTC.

Only one count was recorded for this clone. The chain carries TRBV5-1 and TRBJ1-1; 9 bases map to TRBD1. V lost 6 bases to trimming and J lost 4 bases; unmatched junction nucleotides: 7. Germline CDR1 SGHRS, CDR2 YFSETQ. The CDR3 is made up of 14 amino acids. CDR3: CASTKDRGGTEAFF. The DNA of the CDR3 is TGCGCCAGCACCAAGGACAGGGGTGGCACTGAAGCTTTCTTT.

The chain combines TRBV7-2 with TRBJ1-3, with 7 nucleotides matching TRBD1. Germline CDR1 and CDR2: SGHTA and FQGNSA. CDR3 length: 14 amino acids. The junction had 1 base not matched to a gene; V was cut back by 5 bases and J by 0 bases. DNA of the CDR3: TGTGCCAGCAGCCGGGACAGCTCTGGAAACACCATATATTTT. Protein product: CASSRDSSGNTIYF.

The chain couples TRBV12-5 to TRBJ2-7; possible D gene TRBD2, 5 bases. CDR3 length: 14 amino acids. V shed 5 bases and J shed 2 bases, with 13 bases lying between them. In germline, CDR1 is LGHNT, CDR2 FRNRAP. CDR3 amino acids: CASGRTAPTYEQYF. DNA of the CDR3: TGTGCTAGTGGTCGGACTGCTCCAACCTACGAGCAGTACTTC.

V is TRBV3-1 (or the pseudogene TRBV3-2) and J is TRBJ2-7; a weak D match, TRBD2 (5 bases). The V gene lost 0 bases and the J gene lost 0 bases, with 9 bases spanning the gap. The CDR3 is 15 amino acids. Germline-derived CDR1 and CDR2 are LGHDT and YNNKEL (reference sequence). The CDR3 sequence: CASSQEWELSYEQYF. The CDR3 nucleotides are TGTGCCAGCAGCCAAGAGTGGGAGCTCTCCTACGAGCAGTACTTC.

This clone was recorded once. V is TRBV27 and J is TRBJ1-4; tentative D call: TRBD1 (6 bases). This CDR3 has 16 amino acids. The V end was cut by 6 bases, the J end by 0 bases, with 14 bases between. Germline V gives CDR1 MNHEY, CDR2 SMNVEV (reference sequence). The CDR3 spells CASRSGQTATNEKLFF. The CDR3 nucleotides are TGTGCCAGCAGATCCGGACAGACCGCAACTAATGAAAAACTGTTTTTT. Full variable domain (outside the CDR3, taken from reference TRBV27 and TRBJ1-4): EAQVTQNPRYLITVTGKKLTVTCSQNMNHEYMSWYRQDPGLGLRQIYYSMNVEVTDKGDVPEGYKVSRKEKRNFPLILESPSPNQTSLYFCASRSGQTATNEKLFFGSGTQLSVL.

The chain recombines TRBV7-9 with TRBJ2-1, with TRBD2 matching over 7 bases. Unmatched junction bases numbered 8, after V lost 3 bases and J lost 0 bases. The CDR3 length is 17 residues. Per germline, CDR1 SEHNR and CDR2 FQNEAQ (reference sequence). CDR3 bases: TGTGCCAGCAGCTTGGCCCTAGCGGTGGGCTCCTACAATGAGCAGTTCTTC. Protein sequence: CASSLALAVGSYNEQFF.

A few counts support this clone. The chain is built from TRBV7-2 and TRBJ1-2; 10 nucleotides match TRBD1. Trimming cost V 4 bases and J 8 bases; bases outside gene matches: 7. CDR1 and CDR2 from the germline V gene are SGHTA and FQGNSA. The CDR3 extends over 14 amino acids. The CDR3 DNA sequence: TGTGCCAGCAGCTCCCAAGGGACAGGGGAAGGCTACACCTTC. Protein product: CASSSQGTGEGYTF.